Below are 18 T cell receptor beta chains sequenced from a single sample in a study of blood T cells in healthy people across ages. Combining a sample-barcoded 5' primer with a J-beta primer mix, a second PCR ran for roughly 6 to 12 cycles. TCRdb processed the 5' RACE reads anew with MiXCR; each CDR3 protein has one entry. The sample shows 1.4 million or so distinct CDR3 sequences, about 45% of them seen only once. Source material: blood. These receptors were obtained from a woman under 30 in good health.

This chain joins TRBV16 and TRBJ2-1; D remains ambiguous. V lost 6 bases and J lost 0, with 12 bases in between. The CDR3 spans 15 residues. Germline V gene sequence: CDR1 KGHSY, CDR2 FQNENV. The CDR3 bases are TGTGCCAGCAGTCAAAGCAGGAGCTCCTACAATGAGCAGTTCTTC. Amino acid sequence: CASSQSRSSYNEQFF.

The chain recombines TRBV10-2 with TRBJ2-1, with 11 bases that match TRBD1. V shed 3 bases, J shed 0 bases, and the junction held 4 bases outside the gene matches. This CDR3 has 17 residues. Looked up from germline, CDR1 is WSHSY and CDR2 is SAAADI. In DNA form, the CDR3 reads TGCGCCAGCAGTGATTCCGGGACAGGGGGCTCCTACAATGAGCAGTTCTTC. Translation gives CASSDSGTGGSYNEQFF.

This chain uses TRBV7-6 with TRBJ2-3, with 13 bases matching TRBD2. The CDR3 spans 16 residues. Per the germline V gene, CDR1 is SGHVS and CDR2 is FNYEAQ. V lost 2 bases and J lost 6; bases outside the gene matches: 5. CDR3 bases: TGTGCCAGCAGCTTAACTAGCGGGGGGGAAGGGGATACGCAGTATTTT. Its protein is CASSLTSGGEGDTQYF.

This clonotype was counted at least ten times. The V and J genes are TRBV6-5 and TRBJ2-3, with 8 bases matching TRBD2. CDR3 length: 16 residues. J gave up 3 bases and V 0 bases, and 5 bases lay outside the gene matches. Germline V CDR1 and CDR2: MNHEY, SVGAGI. CDR3 DNA: TGTGCCAGCAGTTACTCGCTCGCGGGGGGTACAGATACGCAGTATTTT. Its translation is CASSYSLAGGTDTQYF.

The CDR3 coding sequence is TGCAGTGCTAGAGTGGTCAGGGCCCCAGGTACGCAGTATTTT. Residues: CSARVVRAPGTQYF. The V and J genes are TRBV20-1 and TRBJ2-3; weak D call: TRBD1 (5 bases). Germline CDR1 reads DFQATT; CDR2 reads SNEGSKA (reference sequence). V was cut by 1 base and J by 8 bases, with 16 bases left in between. This CDR3 is built from 14 residues.

The chain joins TRBV29-1 to TRBJ2-5; D unclear. The last part of the DNA fits TRBJ2-7 better; the J call may be wrong. The CDR3 covers 14 residues. Germline values: CDR1 SQVTM, CDR2 ANQGSEA. The CDR3 nucleotides are TGCAGCGTTGTGATGGGCTGGCGTTTGGACGAGCAGTACTTC. Protein: CSVVMGWRLDEQYF.

The V call is TRBV5-1, the J call TRBJ2-2; 7 bases line up with TRBD1. Per the germline V gene, CDR1 is SGHRS and CDR2 is YFSETQ. The V gene end was trimmed by 7 bases and the J gene end by 2 bases; junction bases not matched to a gene: 5. The CDR3 runs to 14 residues. In nucleotides, the CDR3 is TGCGCCAGCGAAACAGGGGCCAACACCGGGGAGCTGTTTTTT. It encodes CASETGANTGELFF.

The sample holds many counts of this clonotype. The chain uses TRBV15 and TRBJ2-7; D is unclear. V was clipped by 5 bases and J by 0 bases, with 11 bases between them. Germline V gene data show CDR1 as LNHNV and CDR2 as YYDKDF (reference sequence). The CDR3 covers 14 residues. DNA of the CDR3: TGTGCCACCAGCTCCCAGGATTTCTCCTACGAGCAGTACTTC. It encodes CATSSQDFSYEQYF.

The chain uses TRBV5-1 and TRBJ1-2; 7 bases map to TRBD1. Germline V gene lookup returns CDR1 SGHRS and CDR2 YFSETQ. The CDR3 extends over 14 amino acids. Trimming took 4 bases from V and 5 from J; bases not matched to a gene: 8. This chain's CDR3 is CASSTPGTVYGYTF. Here the CDR3 DNA reads TGCGCCAGCAGCACTCCCGGGACAGTGTATGGCTACACCTTC.

In this sample, this clonotype turned up many times. The rearrangement uses TRBV27 and TRBJ2-7; 11 bases are a match to TRBD2. Germline trimming cut 5 bases from V and 0 bases from J; bases unmatched to any gene: 3. The V gene's germline CDR1 is MNHEY and CDR2 SMNVEV (reference sequence). This CDR3 has 15 residues. As DNA, the CDR3 is TGTGCCAGCAGTGCTACTAGCGGGAGCTCCTACGAGCAGTACTTC. It yields the protein CASSATSGSSYEQYF.

V is TRBV30 and J is TRBJ2-5, with D perhaps matching TRBD2 (6 bases). The tail of the sequence fits TRBJ2-7 better, so the J call may be wrong. Germline lookup yields CDR1 GTSNPN and CDR2 SVGIG (reference sequence). The CDR3 contains 13 residues. CDR3 sequence: CAWSAGGPYEQYF. As DNA, the CDR3 is TGTGCCTGGAGTGCCGGGGGTCCATACGAGCAGTACTTC.

The J gene is TRBJ1-1, the V gene TRBV6-1; 7 nucleotides match TRBD1. V was clipped by 7 bases and J by 3 bases; unmatched bases: 11. CDR3 size: 15 residues. Germline assignment: CDR1 MNHNS and CDR2 SASEGT. This CDR3 reads CASKFSRGRDTEAFF. CDR3 DNA: TGTGCCAGCAAGTTTAGTAGGGGGCGCGACACTGAAGCTTTCTTT.

The chain is built from TRBV7-8 and TRBJ2-4; no reliable D call. Germline V CDR1 and CDR2: SGHVS, FQNEAQ. The CDR3 covers 16 residues. Trimming cost V 5 bases and J 0 bases, with 14 bases left between them. Written as DNA, the CDR3 is TGTGCCAGCAGCGCCACCTGGGTAGCAGCCAAAAACATTCAGTACTTC. Protein: CASSATWVAAKNIQYF.

A note on this clonotype: Since a much larger clone is just one base distant, this may be a read error. This chain joins TRBV5-4 and TRBJ2-5; 7 bases map to TRBD2. This CDR3 is built from 14 residues. CDR1 SGHNT and CDR2 YYREEE come from the germline V gene (reference sequence). The V gene end was trimmed by 2 bases and the J gene end by 0 bases; junction bases not matched to a gene: 1. CDR3 nucleotide sequence: TGTGCCAGCAGCTTAACTAGCGACCAAGAGACCCAGTACTTC. Translated: CASSLTSDQETQYF.

The rearrangement joins TRBV27 to TRBJ2-6; D is ambiguous. This CDR3 has 14 residues. Trimming took off 5 bases at V and 4 bases at J, with 9 bases between the two ends. CDR1 MNHEY and CDR2 SMNVEV come from the germline V gene (reference sequence). CDR3 sequence (DNA): TGTGCCAGCAGTAGCCTGGCCGGGGCCAACGTCCTGACTTTC. This codes for CASSSLAGANVLTF.

The chain links TRBV9 to TRBJ2-2, with D perhaps TRBD2 (5 bases). This CDR3 comprises 11 residues. Trimming stripped 4 bases from V and 13 bases from J, with 11 bases between. The germline V gene encodes CDR1 SGDLS and CDR2 YYNGEE. The CDR3 reads CASSPGRGLFF. CDR3 DNA sequence: TGTGCCAGCAGCCCCGGTCGGGGGCTGTTTTTT.

This clonotype was counted ten times or more. The V and J genes are TRBV6-5 and TRBJ2-7; tentatively, D is TRBD2 (6 bases). The CDR3 contains 15 residues. Germline-derived CDR1 and CDR2 are MNHEY and SVGAGI. V gave up 0 bases and J gave up 0 bases, with 9 bases separating them. The CDR3 spells CASSYSGGSSYEQYF. Written as DNA, the CDR3 is TGTGCCAGCAGTTACTCGGGGGGAAGCTCCTACGAGCAGTACTTC.

The V and J genes are TRBV11-2 and TRBJ2-1; no reliable D call. V lost 2 bases to trimming and J lost 8 bases, with 13 bases between them. The germline V gene has CDR1 SGHAT and CDR2 FQNNGV. This CDR3 has 14 residues. The CDR3 region has the DNA TGTGCCAGCAGCTTATGGTCCAGTTGGGATGAGCAGTTCTTC. Amino acid sequence: CASSLWSSWDEQFF. Variable domain in full (rest from reference TRBV11-2 and TRBJ2-1): EAGVAQSPRYKIIEKRQSVAFWCNPISGHATLYWYQQILGQGPKLLIQFQNNGVVDDSQLPKDRFSAERLKGVDSTLKIQPAKLEDSAVYLCASSLWSSWDEQFFGPGTRLTVL.